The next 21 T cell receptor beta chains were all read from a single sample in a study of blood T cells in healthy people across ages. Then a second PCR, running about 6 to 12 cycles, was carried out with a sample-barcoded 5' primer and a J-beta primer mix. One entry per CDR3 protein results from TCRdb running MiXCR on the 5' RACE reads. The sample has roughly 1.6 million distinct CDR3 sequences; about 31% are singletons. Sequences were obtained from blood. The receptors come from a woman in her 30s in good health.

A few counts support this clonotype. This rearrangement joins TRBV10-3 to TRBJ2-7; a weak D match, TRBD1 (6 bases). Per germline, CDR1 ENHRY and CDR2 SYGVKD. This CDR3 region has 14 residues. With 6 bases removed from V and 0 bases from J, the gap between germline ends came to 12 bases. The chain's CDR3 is CAIRPGTISYEQYF. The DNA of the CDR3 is TGTGCCATCAGACCCGGGACAATCTCCTACGAGCAGTACTTC.

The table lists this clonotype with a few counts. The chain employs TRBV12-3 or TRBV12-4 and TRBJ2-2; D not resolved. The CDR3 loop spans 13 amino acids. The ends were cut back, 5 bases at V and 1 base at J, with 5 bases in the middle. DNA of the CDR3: TGTGCCAGCAGTCCAAAGAACACCGGGGAGCTGTTTTTT. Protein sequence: CASSPKNTGELFF.

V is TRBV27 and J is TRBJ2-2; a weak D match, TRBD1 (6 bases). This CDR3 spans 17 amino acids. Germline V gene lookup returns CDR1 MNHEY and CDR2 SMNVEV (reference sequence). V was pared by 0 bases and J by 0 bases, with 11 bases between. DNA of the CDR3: TGTGCCAGCAGTTTATCCTGGACAGAGCCGAACACCGGGGAGCTGTTTTTT. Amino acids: CASSLSWTEPNTGELFF.

CDR3 in amino acids: CASSLNWKESRYGYTF. In DNA, the CDR3 is TGTGCCAGCAGCTTAAATTGGAAAGAGTCTCGCTATGGCTACACCTTC. This sequence joins TRBV7-3 and TRBJ1-2; D is uncertain. CDR3 length equals 16 residues. The germline V gene encodes CDR1 SGHTA and CDR2 FQGTGA. With 1 base removed from V and 4 bases from J, the gap between germline ends came to 16 bases.

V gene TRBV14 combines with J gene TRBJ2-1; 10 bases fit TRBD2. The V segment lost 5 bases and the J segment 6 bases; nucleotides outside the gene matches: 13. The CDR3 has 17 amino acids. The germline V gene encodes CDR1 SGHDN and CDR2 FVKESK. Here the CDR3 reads CASSGTSLAGGRNEQFF. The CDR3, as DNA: TGTGCCAGCAGCGGGACAAGTTTAGCGGGAGGTCGCAATGAGCAGTTCTTC.

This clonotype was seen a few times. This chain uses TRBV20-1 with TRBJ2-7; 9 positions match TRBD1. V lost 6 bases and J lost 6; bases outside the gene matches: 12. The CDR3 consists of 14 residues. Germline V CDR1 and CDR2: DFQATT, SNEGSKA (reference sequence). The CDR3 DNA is TGCAGTGCGAGGTCCGGACAGGGGACCCTCGAGCAGTACTTC. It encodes CSARSGQGTLEQYF.

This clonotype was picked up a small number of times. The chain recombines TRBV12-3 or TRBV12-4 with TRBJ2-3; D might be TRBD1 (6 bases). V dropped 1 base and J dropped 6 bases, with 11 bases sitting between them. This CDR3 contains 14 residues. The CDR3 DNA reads TGTGCCAGCAGTTTAGAAGGGGGTGCGGATACGCAGTATTTT. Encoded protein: CASSLEGGADTQYF.

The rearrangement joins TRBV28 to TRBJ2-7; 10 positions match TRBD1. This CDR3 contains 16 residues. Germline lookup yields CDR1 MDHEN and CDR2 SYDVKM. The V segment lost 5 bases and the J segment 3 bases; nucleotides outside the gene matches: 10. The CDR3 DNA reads TGTGCCAGCAGTGAGTCGGAGACAGGGGGCCTCTACGAGCAGTACTTC. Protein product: CASSESETGGLYEQYF.

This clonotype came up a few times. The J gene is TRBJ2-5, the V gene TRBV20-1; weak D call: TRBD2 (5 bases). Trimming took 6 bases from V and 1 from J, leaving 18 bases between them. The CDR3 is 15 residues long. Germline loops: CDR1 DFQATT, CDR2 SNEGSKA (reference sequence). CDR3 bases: TGCAGTGCGAGACCACCGGGGTATTCCCAAGAGACCCAGTACTTC. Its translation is CSARPPGYSQETQYF.

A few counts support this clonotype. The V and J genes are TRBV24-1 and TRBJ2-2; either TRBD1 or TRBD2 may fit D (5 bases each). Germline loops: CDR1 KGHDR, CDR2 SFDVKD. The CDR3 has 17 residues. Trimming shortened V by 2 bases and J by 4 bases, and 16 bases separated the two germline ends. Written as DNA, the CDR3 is TGTGCCACCAGTGATTCCACCGGGACCGATCTCACCGGGGAGCTGTTTTTT. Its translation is CATSDSTGTDLTGELFF.

The CDR3 region is CSAAGTGSSKNIQYF. The CDR3 DNA sequence: TGCAGTGCAGCCGGGACAGGGAGTTCCAAAAACATTCAGTACTTC. The chain uses TRBV20-1 and TRBJ2-4; 9 nucleotides match TRBD1. With V trimmed by 6 bases and J by 2 bases, 8 bases remained unmatched. Germline-derived CDR1 and CDR2 are DFQATT and SNEGSKA (reference sequence). The length of the CDR3 is 15 residues.

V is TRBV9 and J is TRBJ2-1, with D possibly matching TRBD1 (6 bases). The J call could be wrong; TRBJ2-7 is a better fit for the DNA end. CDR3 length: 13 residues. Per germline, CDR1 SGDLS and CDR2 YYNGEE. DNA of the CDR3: TGTGCCAGCTCAGAAGGGGGAGAGGACGAGCAGTACTTC. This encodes CASSEGGEDEQYF.

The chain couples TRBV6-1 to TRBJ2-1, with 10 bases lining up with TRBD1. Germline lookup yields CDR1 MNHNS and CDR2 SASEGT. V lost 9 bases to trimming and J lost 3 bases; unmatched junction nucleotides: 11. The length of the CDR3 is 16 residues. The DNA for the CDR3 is TGTGCCAGTTTGAGGGGGGGACAGGGGCGCTACAATGAGCAGTTCTTC. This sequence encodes CASLRGGQGRYNEQFF.

The CDR3 is CASSSLTGTGRYGYTF. The CDR3 nucleotides are TGCGCCAGCAGCTCCCTCACCGGGACAGGCCGCTATGGCTACACCTTC. V is TRBV5-1 and J is TRBJ1-2, with 8 bases that match TRBD1. The germline CDR1 and CDR2 sequences are SGHRS and YFSETQ. Trimming took 3 bases from V and 4 from J; bases not matched to a gene: 11. This CDR3 is 16 amino acids long. The full variable domain, its missing parts supplied by reference TRBV5-1 and TRBJ1-2, is KAGVTQTPRYLIKTRGQQVTLSCSPISGHRSVSWYQQTPGQGLQFLFEYFSETQRNKGNFPGRFSGRQFSNSRSEMNVSTLELGDSALYLCASSSLTGTGRYGYTFGSGTRLTVV.

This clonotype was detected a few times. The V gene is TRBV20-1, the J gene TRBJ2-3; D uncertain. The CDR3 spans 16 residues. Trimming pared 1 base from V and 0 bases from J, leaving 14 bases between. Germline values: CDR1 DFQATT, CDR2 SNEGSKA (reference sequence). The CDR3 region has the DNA TGCAGTGCTAGAGTCGTCGCAGCCTCTAGCACAGATACGCAGTATTTT. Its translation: CSARVVAASSTDTQYF.

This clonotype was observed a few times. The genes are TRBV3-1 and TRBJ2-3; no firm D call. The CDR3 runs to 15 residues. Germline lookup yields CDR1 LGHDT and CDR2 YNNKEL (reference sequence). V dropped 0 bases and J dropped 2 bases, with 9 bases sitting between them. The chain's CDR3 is CASSQDPETTDTQYF. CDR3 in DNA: TGTGCCAGCAGCCAAGATCCGGAGACCACAGATACGCAGTATTTT.

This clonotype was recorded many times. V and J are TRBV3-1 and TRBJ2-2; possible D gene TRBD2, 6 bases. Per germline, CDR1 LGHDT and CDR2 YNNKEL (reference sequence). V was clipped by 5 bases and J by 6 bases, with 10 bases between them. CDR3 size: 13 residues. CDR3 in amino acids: CASSYGGSGELFF. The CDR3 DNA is TGTGCCAGCAGCTACGGGGGATCCGGGGAGCTGTTTTTT.

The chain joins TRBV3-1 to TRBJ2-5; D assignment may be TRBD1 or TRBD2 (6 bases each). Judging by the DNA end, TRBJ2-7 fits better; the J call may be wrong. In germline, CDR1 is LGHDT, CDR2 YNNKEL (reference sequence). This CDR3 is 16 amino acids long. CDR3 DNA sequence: TGTGCCAGCAGCCAAGATGGGGGCGCCTCAGCGGGCGAGCAGTACTTC. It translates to CASSQDGGASAGEQYF.

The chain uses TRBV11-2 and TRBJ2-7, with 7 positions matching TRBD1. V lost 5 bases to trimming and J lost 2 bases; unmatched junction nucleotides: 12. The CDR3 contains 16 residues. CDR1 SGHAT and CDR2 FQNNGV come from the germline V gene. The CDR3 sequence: CASSLSRDSKTYEQYF. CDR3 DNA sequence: TGTGCCAGCAGCCTATCCCGGGACAGTAAGACCTACGAGCAGTACTTC.

Here the CDR3 reads CASSFAGLSTAKNIQYF. CDR3 nucleotides: TGTGCCAGCAGCTTCGCAGGACTATCTACGGCCAAAAACATTCAGTACTTC. The chain uses TRBV13 and TRBJ2-4; possible D gene TRBD2, 6 bases. V lost 3 bases to trimming and J lost 1 base, with 16 bases between them. This CDR3 region has 17 residues. Germline CDR1 is PRHDT and CDR2 is FYEKMQ (reference sequence). Based on the CDR3 plus reference TRBV13 and TRBJ2-4, the full variable domain is AAGVIQSPRHLIKEKRETATLKCYPIPRHDTVYWYQQGPGQDPQFLISFYEKMQSDKGSIPDRFSAQQFSDYHSELNMSSLELGDSALYFCASSFAGLSTAKNIQYFGAGTRLSVL.

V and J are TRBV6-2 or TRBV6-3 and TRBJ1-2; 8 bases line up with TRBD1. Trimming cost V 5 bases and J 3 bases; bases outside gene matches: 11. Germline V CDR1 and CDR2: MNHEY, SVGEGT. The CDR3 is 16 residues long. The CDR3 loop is CASSQSRLDRDYGYTF. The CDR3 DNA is TGTGCCAGCAGTCAAAGTCGCCTGGACAGGGACTATGGCTACACCTTC.